This paragraph covers one TCR beta chain sequence. These data are taken from a study of blood T cell repertoires in COVID-19. Across the whole study: The United States, Italy and Spain supplied acute and convalescent COVID-19 samples. The analysed material was cDNA or gDNA that came from T cells, B-cell-depleted T cells, or PBMCs.

CDR3 size: 12 residues. Germline-derived CDR1 and CDR2 are SGHAT and FQNNGV. The J segment lost 2 bases and the V segment lost 11 bases, leaving 4 bases of the junction unmatched. Per the original methods: From reference gene primer amplification, estimates of nucleated cell counts were derived. TCRdb's table, derived via immunoSEQ multiplex PCR, lists solely in-frame clones and lacks some. The DNA gave D and trimming, while V, J and clone size come from that table. The table includes roughly 190,000 clones, roughly 82% detected once. The rearrangement joins TRBV11-2 to TRBJ2-3, with 7 nucleotides matching TRBD2. The specimen sequenced was PBMCs or T cells enriched from blood (not recorded which). The receptor was derived from an older woman with acute COVID-19. CDR3 sequence (DNA): TGTGCCGACGCGGGGGACACAGATACGCAGTATTTT. Encoded protein: CADAGDTDTQYF.